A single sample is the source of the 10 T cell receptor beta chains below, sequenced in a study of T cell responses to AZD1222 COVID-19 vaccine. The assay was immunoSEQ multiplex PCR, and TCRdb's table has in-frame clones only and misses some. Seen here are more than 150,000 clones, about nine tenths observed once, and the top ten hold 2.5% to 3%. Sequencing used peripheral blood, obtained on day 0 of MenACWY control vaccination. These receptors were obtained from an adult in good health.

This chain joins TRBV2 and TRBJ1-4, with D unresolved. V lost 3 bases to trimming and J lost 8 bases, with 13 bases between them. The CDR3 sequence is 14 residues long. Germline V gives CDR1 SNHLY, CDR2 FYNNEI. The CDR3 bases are TGTGCCAGCAGTGATTGGCAGAGTCGGGAAAAACTGTTTTTT. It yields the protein CASSDWQSREKLFF. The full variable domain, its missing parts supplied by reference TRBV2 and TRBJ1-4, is EPEVTQTPSHQVTQMGQEVILRCVPISNHLYFYWYRQILGQKVEFLVSFYNNEISEKSEIFDDQFSVERPDGSNFTLKIRSTKLEDSAMYFCASSDWQSREKLFFGSGTQLSVL.

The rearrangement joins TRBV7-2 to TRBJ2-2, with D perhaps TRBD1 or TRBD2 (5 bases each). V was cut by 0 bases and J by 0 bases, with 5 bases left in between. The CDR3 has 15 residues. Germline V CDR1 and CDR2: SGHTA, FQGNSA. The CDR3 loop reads CASSLAGPNTGELFF. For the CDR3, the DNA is TGTGCCAGCAGCTTAGCGGGACCGAACACCGGGGAGCTGTTTTTT. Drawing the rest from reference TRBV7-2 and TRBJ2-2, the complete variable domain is GAGVSQSPSNKVTEKGKDVELRCDPISGHTALYWYRQSLGQGLEFLIYFQGNSAPDKSGLPSDRFSAERTGGSVSTLTIQRTQQEDSAVYLCASSLAGPNTGELFFGEGSRLTVL.

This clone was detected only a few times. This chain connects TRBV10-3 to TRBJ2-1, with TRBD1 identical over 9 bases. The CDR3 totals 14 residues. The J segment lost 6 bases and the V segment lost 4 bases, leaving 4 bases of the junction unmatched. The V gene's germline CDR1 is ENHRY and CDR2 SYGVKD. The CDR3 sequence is CAISAGQGGNEQFF. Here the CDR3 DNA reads TGTGCCATCAGTGCGGGACAGGGTGGCAATGAGCAGTTCTTC.

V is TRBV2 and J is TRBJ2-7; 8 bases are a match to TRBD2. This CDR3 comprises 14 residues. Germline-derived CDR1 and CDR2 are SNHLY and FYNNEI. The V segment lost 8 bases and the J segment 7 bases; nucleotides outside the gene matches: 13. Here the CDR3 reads CASRESSGSEEQYF. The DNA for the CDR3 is TGTGCCAGCCGGGAGTCCAGCGGGAGTGAAGAGCAGTACTTC.

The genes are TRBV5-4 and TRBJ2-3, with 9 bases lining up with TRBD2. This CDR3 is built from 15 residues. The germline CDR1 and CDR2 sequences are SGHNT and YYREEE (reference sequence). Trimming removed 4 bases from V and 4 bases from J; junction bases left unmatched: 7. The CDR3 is CASSPAGGPSDTQYF. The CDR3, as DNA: TGTGCCAGCAGCCCGGCGGGGGGGCCTTCAGATACGCAGTATTTT.

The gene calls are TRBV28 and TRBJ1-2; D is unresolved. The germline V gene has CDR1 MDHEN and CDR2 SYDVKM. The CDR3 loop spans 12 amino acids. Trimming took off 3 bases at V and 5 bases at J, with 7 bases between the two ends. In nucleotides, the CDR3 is TGTGCCAGCAGTTTCTCGACTTATGGCTACACCTTC. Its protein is CASSFSTYGYTF.

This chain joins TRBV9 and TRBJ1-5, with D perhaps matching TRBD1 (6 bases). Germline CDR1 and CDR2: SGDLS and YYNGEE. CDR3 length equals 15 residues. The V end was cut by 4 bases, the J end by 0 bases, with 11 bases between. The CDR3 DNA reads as TGTGCCAGCAGCCCAGGGGTTTTTAGCAATCAGCCCCAGCATTTT. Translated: CASSPGVFSNQPQHF.

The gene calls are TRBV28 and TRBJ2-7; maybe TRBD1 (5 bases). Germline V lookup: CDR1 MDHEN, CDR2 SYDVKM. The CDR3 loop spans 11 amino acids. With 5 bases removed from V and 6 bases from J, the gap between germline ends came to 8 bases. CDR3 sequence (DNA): TGTGCCAGCAGTAGGGGCGGCGAGCAGTACTTC. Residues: CASSRGGEQYF.

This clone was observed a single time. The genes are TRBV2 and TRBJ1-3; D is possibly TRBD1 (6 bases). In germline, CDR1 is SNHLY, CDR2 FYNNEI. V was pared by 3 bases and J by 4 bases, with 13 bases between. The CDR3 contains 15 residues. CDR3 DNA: TGTGCCAGCAGTGATGGCAGGGGCCGCGGAAACACCATATATTTT. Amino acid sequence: CASSDGRGRGNTIYF. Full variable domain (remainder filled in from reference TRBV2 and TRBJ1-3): EPEVTQTPSHQVTQMGQEVILRCVPISNHLYFYWYRQILGQKVEFLVSFYNNEISEKSEIFDDQFSVERPDGSNFTLKIRSTKLEDSAMYFCASSDGRGRGNTIYFGEGSWLTVV.

CDR3 DNA: TGTGCCAGCAGTTTGGGCAGTTACAGCTATGGCTACACCTTC. It is translated as CASSLGSYSYGYTF. The chain employs TRBV28 and TRBJ1-2; D uncertain. Trimming shortened V by 3 bases and J by 4 bases, and 12 bases separated the two germline ends. Germline V gene data show CDR1 as MDHEN and CDR2 as SYDVKM. The length of the CDR3 is 14 residues.